Listed below are T cell receptor beta chains from one sample, sequenced in a study of cytomegalovirus exposure and HLA in healthy donors. Repertoires were generated with immunoSEQ multiplex PCR, while TCRdb's copy carries only in-frame clones and drops some. The sample has about 140,000 clones. The sequencing input was PBMCs. These TCRs come from a woman between 18 and 29 years old in good health and CMV-seronegative. The CDR3 runs from the conserved cysteine through the conserved F or W. A D gene is named only where the DNA matches it firmly.

J gene | D gene | CDR3 length | V gene | CDR3 protein | CDR3 DNA
TRBJ2-7 | TRBD1 | 15 | TRBV27 | CASSLSGTGTYEQYF | TGTGCCAGCAGTTTATCCGGGACAGGGACCTACGAGCAGTACTTC
TRBJ2-2 | NA | 18 | TRBV21-1 | CASSNEGLAETNTGELFF | TGTGCCAGCAGCAATGAGGGACTAGCGGAAACGAACACCGGGGAGCTGTTTTTT
TRBJ2-3 | NA | 14 | TRBV14 | CASSQVEGPDTQYF | TGTGCCAGCAGCCAAGTTGAGGGCCCAGATACGCAGTATTTT
TRBJ2-5 | NA | 11 | TRBV5-1 | CASRLGETQYF | TGCGCCAGCAGACTTGGAGAGACCCAGTACTTC
TRBJ1-1 | NA | 13 | TRBV27 | CASSLYRAVEAFF | TGTGCCAGCAGTTTATACAGGGCGGTCGAAGCTTTCTTT
TRBJ2-5 | TRBD2 | 16 | TRBV4-1 | CASSPRDLAGEETQYF | TGCGCCAGCAGCCCACGGGACCTAGCGGGAGAAGAGACCCAGTACTTC
TRBJ1-6 | TRBD1 | 15 | TRBV7-9 | CASSFPTGYNSPLHF | TGTGCCAGCAGCTTCCCGACAGGGTACAATTCACCCCTCCACTTT
TRBJ2-1 | TRBD2 | 15 | TRBV19 | CASSIFGEGPNEQFF | TGTGCCAGTAGTATTTTCGGGGAGGGCCCAAATGAGCAGTTCTTC
TRBJ2-1 | TRBD2 | 15 | TRBV7-2 | CASSPTSGRAGEQFF | TGTGCCAGCAGCCCGACTAGCGGGAGAGCCGGTGAGCAGTTCTTC
TRBJ2-7 | TRBD1 | 13 | TRBV28 | CASRGTGVHEQYF | TGTGCCAGCAGGGGGACAGGGGTTCACGAGCAGTACTTC
TRBJ2-3 | NA | 14 | TRBV6-5 | CASSTSGSTDTQYF | TGTGCCAGCAGTACCAGCGGGAGCACAGATACGCAGTATTTT
TRBJ1-2 | NA | 17 | TRBV15 | CATSSDTLRETPYGYTF | TGTGCCACCAGCAGTGATACCTTGAGGGAAACTCCCTATGGCTACACCTTC
TRBJ1-3 | NA | 14 | TRBV30 | CAWSRGSGDNTIYF | TGTGCCTGGAGCCGGGGGAGCGGGGACAACACCATATATTTT
TRBJ2-2 | NA | 13 | TRBV2 | CASATGNTGELFF | TGTGCCAGCGCGACAGGGAACACCGGGGAGCTGTTTTTT
TRBJ1-1 | NA | 14 | TRBV10-3 | CAITQLGAGTEAFF | TGTGCCATCACGCAGCTGGGGGCAGGGACTGAAGCTTTCTTT
TRBJ2-7 | TRBD2 | 17 | TRBV18 | CASSPGLTSGRSYEQYF | TGTGCCAGCTCACCTGGTTTGACTAGCGGGAGATCGTACGAGCAGTACTTC
TRBJ2-3 | TRBD2 | 17 | TRBV25-1 | CASSQGPRLAGDDTQYF | TGTGCCAGCAGCCAAGGTCCCCGACTAGCGGGAGACGATACGCAGTATTTT
TRBJ2-7 | TRBD1 | 12 | TRBV6-5 | CATLGTAYEQYF | TGTGCCACCCTCGGGACAGCCTACGAGCAGTACTTC
TRBJ2-5 | TRBD2 | 15 | TRBV30 | CAWRRLAGAAETQYF | TGTGCCTGGAGGAGACTAGCGGGAGCAGCAGAGACCCAGTACTTC
TRBJ2-3 | NA | 17 | TRBV13 | CASSLGLAPTSTDTQYF | TGTGCCAGCAGCTTAGGACTAGCACCCACTAGCACAGATACGCAGTATTTT
TRBJ2-2 | TRBD2 | 20 | TRBV7-3 | CASSPPPGLAGVKNTGELFF | TGTGCCAGCAGCCCCCCCCCGGGACTAGCGGGAGTAAAGAACACCGGGGAGCTGTTTTTT
TRBJ2-7 | TRBD2 | 14 | TRBV10-2 | CATRRGLAGYEQYF | TGCGCCACCAGGCGGGGACTAGCAGGTTACGAGCAGTACTTC
TRBJ2-1 | TRBD1 | 15 | TRBV7-3 | CASSLTGGQDNEQFF | TGTGCCAGCAGCTTAACAGGGGGCCAGGACAATGAGCAGTTCTTC
TRBJ1-3 | NA | 13 | TRBV6-6 | CASSYGQKYTIYF | TGTGCCAGCAGCTATGGACAGAAATACACCATATATTTT
TRBJ1-5 | TRBD1 | 14 | TRBV28 | CASNTGTGVQPQHF | TGTGCCAGCAACACTGGGACAGGGGTACAGCCCCAGCATTTT
TRBJ1-4 | TRBD1 | 18 | TRBV7-9 | CASSRGQGAVATNEKLFF | TGTGCCAGCAGCCGAGGACAGGGGGCCGTTGCAACTAATGAAAAACTGTTTTTT
TRBJ1-5 | NA | 15 | TRBV7-2 | CASSNDWGRGQPQHF | TGTGCCAGCAGCAATGACTGGGGCCGAGGTCAGCCCCAGCATTTT
TRBJ1-1 | TRBD1 | 14 | TRBV14 | CASSWDRGNTEAFF | TGTGCCAGCAGCTGGGACAGGGGGAACACTGAAGCTTTCTTT
TRBJ1-5 | NA | 15 | TRBV9 | CASSVEPSGAQPQHF | TGTGCCAGCAGCGTAGAGCCGAGCGGGGCTCAGCCCCAGCATTTT
TRBJ2-1 | NA | 17 | TRBV9 | CASSAPSTGRDYNEQFF | TGTGCCAGCAGCGCTCCCTCCACAGGGAGAGACTACAATGAGCAGTTCTTC
TRBJ2-1 | NA | 13 | TRBV7-2 | CASSPSGPGVQFF | TGTGCCAGCAGCCCATCCGGACCCGGGGTGCAGTTCTTC
TRBJ1-1 | NA | 15 | TRBV15 | CATSREVAGNVAAFF | TGTGCCACCAGCAGAGAGGTGGCAGGGAATGTGGCCGCTTTCTTT
TRBJ2-1 | NA | 15 | TRBV11-3 | CASSLGGPSYNEQFF | TGTGCCAGCAGCTTGGGCGGGCCCTCCTACAATGAGCAGTTCTTC
TRBJ2-1 | TRBD2 | 15 | TRBV27 | CASSLGSGSWNEQFF | TGTGCCAGCAGTTTAGGTAGCGGGAGTTGGAATGAGCAGTTCTTC
TRBJ1-5 | NA | 14 | TRBV15 | CATSRASVDQPQHF | TGTGCCACCAGCAGAGCATCGGTGGATCAGCCCCAGCATTTT
TRBJ2-1 | TRBD2 | 17 | TRBV5-6 | CASSLVTGGSSYNEQFF | TGTGCCAGCAGCTTGGTTACGGGAGGGAGCTCCTACAATGAGCAGTTCTTC
TRBJ2-3 | TRBD2 | 11 | TRBV6-6 | CASRLGTNWDF | TGTGCCAGTCGTTTAGGGACTAATTGGGATTTT
TRBJ1-5 | NA | 15 | TRBV7-2 | CASSPGGQAVQPQHF | TGTGCCAGCAGCCCTGGGGGCCAGGCGGTACAGCCCCAGCATTTT
TRBJ2-5 | NA | 15 | TRBV7-8 | CASSFTGPTQETQYF | TGTGCCAGCAGCTTTACAGGACCGACTCAAGAGACCCAGTACTTC
TRBJ1-2 | TRBD1 | 16 | TRBV19 | CASRQQPGTGDYGYTF | TGTGCCAGTAGACAACAACCCGGGACAGGAGACTATGGCTACACCTTC
TRBJ1-5 | TRBD1 | 14 | TRBV9 | CASSQGQEEQPQHF | TGTGCCAGCAGCCAAGGACAGGAGGAACAGCCCCAGCATTTT
TRBJ1-3 | NA | 13 | TRBV30 | CAWSLQGGNTIYF | TGTGCCTGGAGTCTACAGGGTGGAAACACCATATATTTT
TRBJ2-7 | NA | 15 | TRBV11-2 | CASSSTGSPYYEQYF | TGTGCCAGCAGCTCCACAGGTAGTCCCTACTACGAGCAGTACTTC
TRBJ1-2 | NA | 15 | TRBV18 | CASSIRTDRPYGYTF | TGTGCCAGCTCAATTCGGACCGACAGACCCTATGGCTACACCTTC
TRBJ2-3 | TRBD2 | 17 | TRBV5-4 | CASRGTSGPYSTDTQYF | TGTGCCAGCAGGGGGACTAGCGGGCCCTACAGCACAGATACGCAGTATTTT
TRBJ1-1 | NA | 15 | TRBV7-3 | CASSPNFQGRTEAFF | TGTGCCAGCAGCCCGAACTTTCAGGGGCGGACTGAAGCTTTCTTT
TRBJ2-3 | NA | 14 | TRBV5-8 | CASSSRAGIDTQYF | TGTGCCAGCAGCTCCAGGGCGGGAATAGATACGCAGTATTTT
TRBJ1-3 | NA | 14 | TRBV19 | CASSRRVDGNTIYF | TGTGCCAGTAGCCGCAGGGTGGATGGAAACACCATATATTTT
TRBJ2-7 | NA | 14 | TRBV6-5 | CASRTGHEVGEQYF | TGTGCCAGCAGAACCGGACATGAGGTGGGCGAGCAGTACTTC
TRBJ1-5 | NA | 16 | TRBV15 | CATSRDAVSGGQPQHF | TGTGCCACCAGCAGAGATGCCGTTAGTGGTGGTCAGCCCCAGCATTTT
TRBJ2-7 | NA | 12 | TRBV7-6 | CASSERSGEQYF | TGTGCCAGCAGCGAGCGTTCGGGGGAGCAGTACTTC
TRBJ1-1 | NA | 15 | TRBV6-1 | CASRVRQEVGTEAFF | TGTGCCAGCAGGGTAAGACAGGAAGTAGGGACTGAAGCTTTCTTT
TRBJ1-4 | TRBD1 | 14 | TRBV5-1 | CASSLQGTNEKLFF | TGCGCCAGCAGCTTACAGGGGACTAATGAAAAACTGTTTTTT
TRBJ1-1 | TRBD1 | 14 | TRBV7-9 | CASSFITGDTEAFF | TGTGCCAGCAGCTTCATCACAGGGGACACTGAAGCTTTCTTT
TRBJ2-5 | NA | 13 | TRBV6-5 | CASRAGARETQYF | TGTGCCAGCAGGGCGGGGGCGCGGGAGACCCAGTACTTC
TRBJ1-2 | NA | 18 | TRBV7-3 | CASTTQGALCPPGDGYTF | TGTGCCAGCACCACTCAAGGGGCGCTTTGTCCTCCGGGGGATGGCTACACCTTC
TRBJ2-3 | NA | 15 | TRBV5-1 | CASSSLLGAGDTQYF | TGCGCCAGCAGCAGTTTATTAGGGGCAGGAGATACGCAGTATTTT
TRBJ1-5 | NA | 16 | TRBV7-2 | CASSVSGGLSNQPQHF | TGTGCCAGCAGCGTTAGTGGAGGCCTAAGCAATCAGCCCCAGCATTTT